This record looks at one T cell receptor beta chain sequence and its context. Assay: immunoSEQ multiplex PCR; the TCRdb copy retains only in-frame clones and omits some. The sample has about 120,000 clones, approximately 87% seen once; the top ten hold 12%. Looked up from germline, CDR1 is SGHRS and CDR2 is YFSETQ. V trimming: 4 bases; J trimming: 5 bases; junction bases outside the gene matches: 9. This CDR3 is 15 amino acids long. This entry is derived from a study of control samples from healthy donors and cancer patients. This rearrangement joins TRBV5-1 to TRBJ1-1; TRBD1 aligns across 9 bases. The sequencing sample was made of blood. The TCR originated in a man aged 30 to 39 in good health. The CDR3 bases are TGCGCCAGCAGCGGACCGGGACAGGGAGGTACTGAAGCTTTCTTT. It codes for CASSGPGQGGTEAFF.